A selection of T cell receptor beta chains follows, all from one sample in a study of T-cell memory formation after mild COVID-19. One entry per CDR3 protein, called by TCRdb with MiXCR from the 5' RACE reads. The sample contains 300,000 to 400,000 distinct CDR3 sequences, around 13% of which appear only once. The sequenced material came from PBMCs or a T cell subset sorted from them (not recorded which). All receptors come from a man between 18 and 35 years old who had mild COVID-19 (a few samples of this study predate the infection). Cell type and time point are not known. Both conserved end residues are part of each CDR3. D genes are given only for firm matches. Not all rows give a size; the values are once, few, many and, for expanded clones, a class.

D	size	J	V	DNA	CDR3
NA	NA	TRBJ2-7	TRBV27	TGTGCCAGCAGTTCACCCCTCCGGGACCGCCTTAACGAGCAGTACTTC	CASSSPLRDRLNEQYF
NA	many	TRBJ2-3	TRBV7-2	TGTGCCAGCAGCCACGCTGTGGATACGCAGTATTTT	CASSHAVDTQYF
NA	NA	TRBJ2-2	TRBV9	TGTGCCACCTCCTTGAGAGGGACCGGGGAGCTGTTTTTT	CATSLRGTGELFF
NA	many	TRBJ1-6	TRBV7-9	TGTGCCAGCAGCTCCCAGGCTAATTCACCCCTCCACTTT	CASSSQANSPLHF
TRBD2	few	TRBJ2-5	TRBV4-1	TGCGCCAGCAGCCAAGAAGGGGTTAGCGGGGCAGCGGGGACCCAGTACTTC	CASSQEGVSGAAGTQYF
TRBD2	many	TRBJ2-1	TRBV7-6	TGTGCTAGCAGCTTAGGCAGCGGGGGGGCCGATGAGCAGTTCTTC	CASSLGSGGADEQFF
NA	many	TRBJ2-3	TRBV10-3	TGTGCCATCAGTGAGTCCCTTCCAGATACGCAGTATTTT	CAISESLPDTQYF
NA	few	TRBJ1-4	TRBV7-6	TGTGCCAGCAGACCGGCCTTGGGGGCCGAAAAACTGTTTTTT	CASRPALGAEKLFF
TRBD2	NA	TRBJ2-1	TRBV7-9	TGTGCCAGCAGCCCCCCAAGCGGGGGGACAAACAATGAGCAGTTCTTC	CASSPPSGGTNNEQFF
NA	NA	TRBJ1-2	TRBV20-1	TGCAGTGCTAGTTCCCCTACGAACTATGGCTACACCTTC	CSASSPTNYGYTF
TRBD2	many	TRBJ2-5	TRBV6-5	TGTGCCAGCAGTATCCGGTTAGCGGGAGACGAGACCCAGTACTTC	CASSIRLAGDETQYF
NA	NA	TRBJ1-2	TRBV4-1	TGCGCCAGCAGCCAAGATACCTCGAGGGTTAATGGCTACACCTTC	CASSQDTSRVNGYTF
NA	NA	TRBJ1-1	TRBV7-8	TGTGCCAGCAGCTCGGACTGGGGCACTGAAGCTTTCTTT	CASSSDWGTEAFF
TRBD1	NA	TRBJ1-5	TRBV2	TGTGCCAGCAGGGACAGGGGCAATCAGCCCCAGCATTTT	CASRDRGNQPQHF
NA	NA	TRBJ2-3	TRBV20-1	TGCAGTGCCGTAACGAGGGGACGGACAGATACGCAGTATTTT	CSAVTRGRTDTQYF
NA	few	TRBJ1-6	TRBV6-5	TGTGCCAGCAGTTACTTTCGGGCAGGCGATTCACCCCTCCACTTT	CASSYFRAGDSPLHF
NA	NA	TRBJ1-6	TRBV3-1	TGTGCCAGCAGCCAAGCGGCAGGTGTGTTTTCACCCCTCCACTTT	CASSQAAGVFSPLHF
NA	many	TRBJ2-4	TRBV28	TGTGCCAGCAGTTCCTACTCGACGAGCATTCAGTACTTC	CASSSYSTSIQYF
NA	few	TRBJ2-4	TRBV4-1	TGCGCCAGCAGCCAGGGCAGGGCAAATTACATTCAGTACTTC	CASSQGRANYIQYF
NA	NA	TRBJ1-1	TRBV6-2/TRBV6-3	TGTGCCAGCAGACTCCGGGACACCAATGGGAACACTGAAGCTTTCTTT	CASRLRDTNGNTEAFF
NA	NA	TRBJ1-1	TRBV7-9	TGTGCCAGCAGCTTCGATCGTCTTGAAGCTTTCTTT	CASSFDRLEAFF
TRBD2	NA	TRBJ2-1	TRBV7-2	TGTGCCAGCAGACTAACTAGCGGGGAATACAATGAGCAGTTCTTC	CASRLTSGEYNEQFF
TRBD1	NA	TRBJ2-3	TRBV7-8	TGTGCCAGCAGCCGCATCGACAGGGGGACGACAGATACGCAGTATTTT	CASSRIDRGTTDTQYF
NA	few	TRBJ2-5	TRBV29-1	TGCAGCGTTACCTTCGGAGAGACCCAGTACTTC	CSVTFGETQYF
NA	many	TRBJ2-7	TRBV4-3	TGCGCCAGCAGCCAAGAGCCGGGCTCCTACGAGCAGTACTTC	CASSQEPGSYEQYF
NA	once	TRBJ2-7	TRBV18	TGTGCCAGCTCACCACGGGACACCGCCTACGAGCAGTACTTC	CASSPRDTAYEQYF
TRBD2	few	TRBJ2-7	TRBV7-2	TGTGCCAGCAGCTTTAGCGGGGTCTCCTACGAGCAGTACTTC	CASSFSGVSYEQYF
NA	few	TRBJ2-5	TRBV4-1	TGCGCCAGCAGCCAAGTCGGGCTAGTAGGGGGGAAAGAGACCCAGTACTTC	CASSQVGLVGGKETQYF
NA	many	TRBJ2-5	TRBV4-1	TGCGCCAGCAGCCAAGGGCGGACCCAGTACTTC	CASSQGRTQYF
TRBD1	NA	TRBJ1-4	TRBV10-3	TGTGCCATCAGTGAGCCCGGACAGGGGACAACTAATGAAAAACTGTTTTTT	CAISEPGQGTTNEKLFF
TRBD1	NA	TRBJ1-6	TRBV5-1	TGCGCCAGCAGCTCAAACACAGGGGGTAGTAATTCACCCCTCCACTTT	CASSSNTGGSNSPLHF
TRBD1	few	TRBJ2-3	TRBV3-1	TGTGCCAGCAGCCGGAGGGCGACAGGGGGCTTAACAGATACGCAGTATTTT	CASSRRATGGLTDTQYF
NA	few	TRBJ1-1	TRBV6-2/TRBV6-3	TGTGCCAGCAGTTACTACAGGTTGACCACTGAAGCTTTCTTT	CASSYYRLTTEAFF
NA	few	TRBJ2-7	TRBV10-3	TGTGCCATCAGCTCCGGCGGCAGGGCGTCCGAGCAGTACTTC	CAISSGGRASEQYF
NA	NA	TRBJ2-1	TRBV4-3	TGCGCCAGCAGCCGCCCGCGGGCGGGGCTTGATCATGAGCAGTTCTTC	CASSRPRAGLDHEQFF
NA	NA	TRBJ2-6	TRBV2	TGTGCCAGCAGCCCACCGACATTTCGCTCTGGGGCCAACGTCCTGACTTTC	CASSPPTFRSGANVLTF